The T cell receptor beta chain under discussion was sequenced for a study of glioma-infiltrating T cells after dendritic cell vaccination. As for the study in general: Between about 2002 and 2013, patients got autologous tumor lysate-pulsed dendritic cell vaccines.

The table came from immunoSEQ multiplex PCR; TCRdb's copy has only in-frame clones and leaves some out. The table records about 21,000 clones, around 79% of them present only once. Germline V gene sequence: CDR1 SGHRS, CDR2 YFSETQ. V dropped 4 bases and J dropped 5; count of bases not matched to a gene: 4. The CDR3 extends over 15 amino acids. The chain recombines TRBV5-1 with TRBJ2-1; 12 bases line up with TRBD2. Source: blood, taken before dendritic cell vaccination. The receptor comes from a human donor with glioblastoma. CDR3 loop: CASSHRTSGNNEQFF. The CDR3, as DNA: TGCGCCAGCAGCCACCGGACTAGCGGGAACAATGAGCAGTTCTTC.